A single sample gave rise to the 2 T cell receptor beta chains below, sequenced in a study of blood T cell repertoires in COVID-19. TCRdb's table, derived via immunoSEQ multiplex PCR, lists solely in-frame clones and lacks some. The table has some 390,000 clones, around 91% seen once. The specimen sequenced was PBMCs or T cells enriched from blood (not recorded which). Receptors originate from a man aged 30 to 45 who had recovered from COVID-19.

The chain has TRBV7-9 and TRBJ1-3, with a weak D call TRBD1 (6 bases). This CDR3 region has 15 residues. Germline values: CDR1 SEHNR, CDR2 FQNEAQ (reference sequence). V lost 0 bases and J lost 6, with 12 bases in between. The CDR3 sequence: CASSLAGAGENTIYF. CDR3 nucleotides: TGTGCCAGCAGCTTAGCGGGGGCCGGGGAAAACACCATATATTTT.

The gene calls are TRBV4-1 and TRBJ2-7, with a weak D call TRBD2 (6 bases). This CDR3 has 15 amino acids. The germline CDR1 and CDR2 sequences are MGHRA and YSYEKL. V lost 4 bases and J 6 bases, leaving 19 bases between the germline ends. The CDR3 coding sequence is TGCGCCAGCAGCCGGACCGGGACTGGCTTTGGCGAGCAGTACTTC. Protein: CASSRTGTGFGEQYF.